This passage covers 2 T cell receptor beta chains from one sample sequenced in a study of human CD8 memory T cell subsets. Sequencing libraries of TCR beta were made by UMI-labeled 5' RACE. TCRdb re-called the 5' RACE reads and shows each CDR3 protein once, DNA omitted. The sample table sets out 5,500 to 8,500 distinct CDR3 sequences. What was sequenced was CD8+ stem-like memory T cells (TSCM and TCM) sorted from PBMCs. Subset in this sample: stem-like memory CD8 T cells (TSTEM), CCR7+ PD-1- TIGIT-. These TCRs come from a human donor in good health.

The chain joins TRBV5-5 to TRBJ2-7; without DNA, the TCRdb call of TRBD2 cannot be checked. Germline V lookup: CDR1 SGHKS, CDR2 YYEKEE (reference sequence). The CDR3 is made up of 14 amino acids. CDR3 loop: CASSYTSALAEQYF.

The chain's CDR3 is CASRSRDRGLGEQFF. The rearrangement links TRBV12-3 or TRBV12-4 to TRBJ2-1; there is no DNA to check the TCRdb D call of TRBD1. CDR3 size: 15 residues.